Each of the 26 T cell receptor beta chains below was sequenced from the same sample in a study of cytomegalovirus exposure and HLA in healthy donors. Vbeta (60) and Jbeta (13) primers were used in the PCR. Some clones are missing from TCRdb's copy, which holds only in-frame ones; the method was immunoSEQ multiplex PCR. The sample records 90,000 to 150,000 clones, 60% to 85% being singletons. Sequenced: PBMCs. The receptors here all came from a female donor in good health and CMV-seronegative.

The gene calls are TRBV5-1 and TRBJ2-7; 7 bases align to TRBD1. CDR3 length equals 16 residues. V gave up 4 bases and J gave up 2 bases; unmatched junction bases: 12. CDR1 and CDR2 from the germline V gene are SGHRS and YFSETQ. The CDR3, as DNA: TGCGCCAGCAGCGTCGCTTCCGGGACAGTACCCTACGAGCAGTACTTC. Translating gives CASSVASGTVPYEQYF.

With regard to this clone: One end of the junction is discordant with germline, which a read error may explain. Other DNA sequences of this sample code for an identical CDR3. CDR3 sequence reads: CASSTTGTNEKLFF. The CDR3 DNA reads TGTGCCAGCAGTACGACAGGCACTAACGAAAAACTGTTTTTT. This chain joins TRBV6-6 and TRBJ1-4; TRBD1 is a possible D gene (6 bases). Germline loops: CDR1 MNHNY, CDR2 SVGAGI (reference sequence). The CDR3 is 14 residues long.

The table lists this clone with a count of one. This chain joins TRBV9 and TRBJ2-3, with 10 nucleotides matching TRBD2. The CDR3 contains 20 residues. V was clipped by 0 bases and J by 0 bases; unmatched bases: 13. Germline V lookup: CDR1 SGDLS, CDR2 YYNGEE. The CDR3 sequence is CASSVGKRGGLRSSTDTQYF. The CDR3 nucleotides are TGTGCCAGCAGCGTAGGAAAGCGGGGGGGCCTGCGTTCTAGCACAGATACGCAGTATTTT.

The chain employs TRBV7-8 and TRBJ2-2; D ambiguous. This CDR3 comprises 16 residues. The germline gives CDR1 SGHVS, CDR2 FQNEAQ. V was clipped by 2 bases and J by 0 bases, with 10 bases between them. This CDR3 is CASSLLRLTNTGELFF. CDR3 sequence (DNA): TGTGCCAGCAGCTTACTCCGACTGACGAACACCGGGGAGCTGTTTTTT.

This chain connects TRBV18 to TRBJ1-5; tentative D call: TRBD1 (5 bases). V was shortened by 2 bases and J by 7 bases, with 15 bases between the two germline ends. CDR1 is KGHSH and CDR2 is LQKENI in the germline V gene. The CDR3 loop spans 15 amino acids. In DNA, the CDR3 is TGTGCCAGCTCACCAGGGGCCGGGCAAGGGCAGCCCCAGCATTTT. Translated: CASSPGAGQGQPQHF.

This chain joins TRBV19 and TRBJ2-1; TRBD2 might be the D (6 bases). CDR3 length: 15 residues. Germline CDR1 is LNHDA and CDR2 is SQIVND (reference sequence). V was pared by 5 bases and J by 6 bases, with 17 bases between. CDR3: CASSSGGVTGNEQFF. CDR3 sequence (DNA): TGTGCCAGTAGTTCCGGAGGGGTGACGGGCAATGAGCAGTTCTTC.

CDR3 in amino acids: CASSFRLAETQYF. Written as DNA, the CDR3 is TGTGCCAGCAGCTTTAGACTAGCGGAGACCCAGTACTTC. The V call is TRBV7-2, the J call TRBJ2-5; 8 bases align to TRBD2. Germline lookup yields CDR1 SGHTA and CDR2 FQGNSA. Germline trimming cut 3 bases from V and 5 bases from J; bases unmatched to any gene: 2. CDR3 length: 13 amino acids.

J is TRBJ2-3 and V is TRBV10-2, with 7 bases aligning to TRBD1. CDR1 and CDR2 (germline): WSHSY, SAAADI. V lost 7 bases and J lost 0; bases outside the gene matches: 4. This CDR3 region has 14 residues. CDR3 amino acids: CASNTGASTDTQYF. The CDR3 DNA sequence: TGCGCCAGCAATACAGGGGCCAGCACAGATACGCAGTATTTT.

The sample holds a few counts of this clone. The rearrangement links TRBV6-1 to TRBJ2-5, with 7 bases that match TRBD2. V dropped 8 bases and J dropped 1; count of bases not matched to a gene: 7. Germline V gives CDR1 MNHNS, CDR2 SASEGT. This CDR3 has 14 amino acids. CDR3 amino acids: CASVSGGIQETQYF. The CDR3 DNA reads TGTGCCAGCGTTTCCGGGGGGATCCAAGAGACCCAGTACTTC.

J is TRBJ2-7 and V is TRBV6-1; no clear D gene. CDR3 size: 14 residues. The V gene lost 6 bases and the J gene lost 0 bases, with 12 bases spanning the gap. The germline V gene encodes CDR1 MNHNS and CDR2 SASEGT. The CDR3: CASRRQLSSYEQYF. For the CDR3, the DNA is TGTGCCAGCAGGAGACAACTCAGCTCCTACGAGCAGTACTTC.

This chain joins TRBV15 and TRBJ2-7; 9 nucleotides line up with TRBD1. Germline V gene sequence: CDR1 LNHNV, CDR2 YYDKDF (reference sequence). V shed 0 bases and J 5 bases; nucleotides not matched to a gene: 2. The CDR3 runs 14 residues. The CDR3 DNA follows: TGTGCCACCAGCAGAGATGGGACAGGGAACGAGCAGTACTTC. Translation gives CATSRDGTGNEQYF.

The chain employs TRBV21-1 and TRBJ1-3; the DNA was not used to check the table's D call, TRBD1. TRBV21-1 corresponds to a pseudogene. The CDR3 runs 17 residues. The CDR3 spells CASSNWDRGRGGNTIYF. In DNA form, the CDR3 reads TGTGCCAGCAGCAACTGGGACAGGGGGCGCGGGGGAAACACCATATATTTT.

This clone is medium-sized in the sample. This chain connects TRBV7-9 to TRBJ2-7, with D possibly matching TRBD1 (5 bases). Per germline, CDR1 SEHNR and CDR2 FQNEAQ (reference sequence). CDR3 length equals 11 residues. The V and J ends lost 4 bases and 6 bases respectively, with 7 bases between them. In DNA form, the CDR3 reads TGTGCCAGCAGCTGGGGCCTCGAGCAGTACTTC. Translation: CASSWGLEQYF.

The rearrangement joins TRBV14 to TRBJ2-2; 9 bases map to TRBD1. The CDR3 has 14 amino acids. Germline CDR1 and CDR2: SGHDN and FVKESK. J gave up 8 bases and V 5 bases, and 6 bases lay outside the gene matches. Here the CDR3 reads CASSEDRGRGELFF. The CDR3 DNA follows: TGTGCCAGCAGCGAGGACAGGGGAAGAGGGGAGCTGTTTTTT.

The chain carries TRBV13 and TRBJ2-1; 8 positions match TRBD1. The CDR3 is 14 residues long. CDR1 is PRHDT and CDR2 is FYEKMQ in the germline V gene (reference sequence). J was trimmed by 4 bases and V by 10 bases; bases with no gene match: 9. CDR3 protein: CAMGGRGLYNEQFF. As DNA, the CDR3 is TGTGCCATGGGGGGCAGGGGGCTTTACAATGAGCAGTTCTTC.

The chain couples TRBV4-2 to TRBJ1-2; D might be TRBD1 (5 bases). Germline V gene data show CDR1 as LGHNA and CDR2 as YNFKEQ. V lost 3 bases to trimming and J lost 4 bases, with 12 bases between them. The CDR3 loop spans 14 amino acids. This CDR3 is CASSQGPLGYGYTF. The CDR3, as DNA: TGTGCCAGCAGCCAGGGGCCTTTAGGCTATGGCTACACCTTC.

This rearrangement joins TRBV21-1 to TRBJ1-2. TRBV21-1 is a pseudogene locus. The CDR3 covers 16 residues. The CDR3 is CASSTGREVANYGYTF. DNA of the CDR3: TGTGCCAGCAGCACCGGTCGGGAGGTGGCTAACTATGGCTACACCTTC.

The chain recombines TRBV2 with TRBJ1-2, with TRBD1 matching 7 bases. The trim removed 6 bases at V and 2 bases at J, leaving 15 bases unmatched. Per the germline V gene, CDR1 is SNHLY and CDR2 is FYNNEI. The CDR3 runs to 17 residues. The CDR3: CASSLDDVTGWNYGYTF. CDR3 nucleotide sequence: TGTGCCAGCAGCCTCGATGATGTGACAGGGTGGAACTATGGCTACACCTTC.

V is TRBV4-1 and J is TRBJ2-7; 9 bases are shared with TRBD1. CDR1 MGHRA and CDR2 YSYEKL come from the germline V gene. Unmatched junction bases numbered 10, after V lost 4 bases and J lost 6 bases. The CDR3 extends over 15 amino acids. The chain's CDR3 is CASSLVGTGRGEQYF. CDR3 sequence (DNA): TGCGCCAGCAGCCTGGTGGGGACAGGGAGGGGCGAGCAGTACTTC.

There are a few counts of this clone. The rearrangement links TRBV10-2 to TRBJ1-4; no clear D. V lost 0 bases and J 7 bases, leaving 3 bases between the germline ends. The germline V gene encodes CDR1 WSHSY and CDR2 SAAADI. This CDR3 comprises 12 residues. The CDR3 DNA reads TGCGCCAGCAGTGAGTCAGCTGAAAAACTGTTTTTT. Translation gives CASSESAEKLFF.

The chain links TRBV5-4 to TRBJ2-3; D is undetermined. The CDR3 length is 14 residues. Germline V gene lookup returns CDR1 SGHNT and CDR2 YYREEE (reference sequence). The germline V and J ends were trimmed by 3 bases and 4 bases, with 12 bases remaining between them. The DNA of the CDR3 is TGTGCCAGCAGCTCCGACTTGAATCCAGATACGCAGTATTTT. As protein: CASSSDLNPDTQYF.

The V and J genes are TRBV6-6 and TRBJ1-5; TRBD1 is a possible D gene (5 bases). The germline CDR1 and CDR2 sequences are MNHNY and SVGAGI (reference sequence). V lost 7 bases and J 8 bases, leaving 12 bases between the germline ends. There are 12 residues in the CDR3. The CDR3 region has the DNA TGTGCCAGCAACGAACCAGGGAAGCCCCAGCATTTT. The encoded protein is CASNEPGKPQHF.

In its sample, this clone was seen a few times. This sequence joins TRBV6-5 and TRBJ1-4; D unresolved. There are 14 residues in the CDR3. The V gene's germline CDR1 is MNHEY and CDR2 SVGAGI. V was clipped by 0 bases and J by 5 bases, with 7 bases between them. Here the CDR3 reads CASSYSTGNEKLFF. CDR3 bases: TGTGCCAGCAGTTACTCGACCGGGAATGAAAAACTGTTTTTT.

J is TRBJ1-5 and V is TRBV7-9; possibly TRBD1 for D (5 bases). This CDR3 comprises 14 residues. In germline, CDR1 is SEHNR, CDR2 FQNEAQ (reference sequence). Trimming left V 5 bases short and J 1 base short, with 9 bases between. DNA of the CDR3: TGTGCCAGCAGCGGGGGGGGGAGCAATCAGCCCCAGCATTTT. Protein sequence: CASSGGGSNQPQHF.

The CDR3 coding sequence is TGTGCCAGCAGCCATAAGAGGGATACGCAGTATTTT. Its protein product is CASSHKRDTQYF. V and J are TRBV14 and TRBJ2-3; D ambiguous. This CDR3 spans 12 amino acids. Trimming cost V 3 bases and J 6 bases, with 7 bases left between them. In germline, CDR1 is SGHDN, CDR2 FVKESK.

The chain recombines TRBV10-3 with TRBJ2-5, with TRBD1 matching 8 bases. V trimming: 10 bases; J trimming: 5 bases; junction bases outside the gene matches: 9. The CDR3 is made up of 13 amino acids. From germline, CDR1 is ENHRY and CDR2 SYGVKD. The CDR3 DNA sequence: TGTGCCACAACACAGGGGGTGCGGGAGACCCAGTACTTC. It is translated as CATTQGVRETQYF.